This T cell receptor beta chain was retrieved from a study of T cells in Graves' hyperthyroidism and ophthalmopathy. CDR3 length: 14 residues. Germline values: CDR1 DFQATT, CDR2 SNEGSKA (reference sequence). The V gene lost 3 bases and the J gene lost 5 bases, with 16 bases spanning the gap. The CDR3 regions of TCR beta were amplified from RNA transcripts. First-round RT-PCR of the TCR CDR3 relied on the HTBI primer set. TCRdb fed the multiplex PCR reads into MiXCR, producing one record per CDR3 protein. The table has 450,000 to 700,000 distinct CDR3 sequences, approximately 44% seen once. Sequenced: peripheral blood or thyroid tissue (not recorded which). The TCR was taken from an adult woman with Graves' disease, either hyperthyroidism or ophthalmopathy (not recorded which). The chain links TRBV20-1 to TRBJ1-1, with D perhaps TRBD1 (5 bases). As DNA, the CDR3 is TGCAGTGCTAGGCGAGTGGGGCAAGAAACTGAAGCTTTCTTT. Encoded protein: CSARRVGQETEAFF.